The 13 T cell receptor beta chains given below trace back to one sample, sequenced in a study of PD-1 blockade in mismatch repair-deficient tumors. Measured with immunoSEQ multiplex PCR; TCRdb has only the in-frame clones, and not every one. This table has 76,000 or so clones, approximately 81% appearing once. Sequenced material: peripheral blood, taken 44 weeks after starting pembrolizumab. The receptors derive from an adult with mismatch repair-deficient cancer.

The CDR3 DNA reads as TGTGCCAGCAGCCCTTCGACCCAAGAGACCCAGTACTTC. Translated: CASSPSTQETQYF. The chain is built from TRBV11-2 and TRBJ2-5; D is unclear. Per the germline V gene, CDR1 is SGHAT and CDR2 is FQNNGV. CDR3 length: 13 residues. The V and J ends lost 5 bases and 1 base respectively, with 8 bases between them.

The V and J genes are TRBV9 and TRBJ1-1; D may be TRBD1 (6 bases). The V end was cut by 6 bases, the J end by 1 base, with 10 bases between. Germline V gene lookup returns CDR1 SGDLS and CDR2 YYNGEE. CDR3 length: 13 residues. Written as DNA, the CDR3 is TGTGCCAGCACGGGGGCGGAGAACACTGAAGCTTTCTTT. This gives the protein CASTGAENTEAFF.

The V and J genes are TRBV9 and TRBJ1-1; no reliable D call. The germline V gene encodes CDR1 SGDLS and CDR2 YYNGEE. The CDR3 runs 14 residues. The V gene lost 4 bases and the J gene lost 1 base, with 11 bases spanning the gap. The CDR3 here is CASSSPVANTEAFF. Here the CDR3 DNA reads TGTGCCAGCAGCTCGCCGGTGGCGAACACTGAAGCTTTCTTT.

The rearrangement uses TRBV4-3 and TRBJ1-4; D is possibly TRBD1 (6 bases). The germline gives CDR1 LGHNA, CDR2 YSLEER. CDR3 length equals 14 residues. V lost 4 bases, J lost 5 bases, and 11 bases lay in between. CDR3 in DNA: TGCGCCAGCAGCCGGGACACGTCAAATGAAAAACTGTTTTTT. This sequence encodes CASSRDTSNEKLFF.

The chain couples TRBV19 to TRBJ1-5, with 8 bases that match TRBD1. The trim removed 8 bases at V and 6 bases at J, leaving 9 bases unmatched. This CDR3 comprises 14 residues. The germline CDR1 and CDR2 sequences are LNHDA and SQIVND (reference sequence). In DNA form, the CDR3 reads TGTGCCAGTGGGGACCGACAGGGGTTTCAGCCCCAGCATTTT. It specifies CASGDRQGFQPQHF.

The rearrangement links TRBV23-1 to TRBJ1-5; 8 bases fit TRBD1. TRBV23-1 qualifies as an ORF whose function is uncertain. After removal of 5 bases from V and 0 bases from J, the junction contained 15 bases not matched to a gene. CDR3 length: 19 residues. Written as DNA, the CDR3 is TGCGCCAGCAGTTTCAAAGCAAGGGACAGGCACTTTAGCAATCAGCCCCAGCATTTT. Amino acid sequence: CASSFKARDRHFSNQPQHF.

The V call is TRBV5-6, the J call TRBJ2-7, with D tentatively TRBD2 (5 bases). The germline V and J ends were trimmed by 0 bases and 3 bases, with 13 bases remaining between them. Germline loops: CDR1 SGHDT, CDR2 YYEEEE. This CDR3 comprises 15 residues. CDR3 loop: CASSLVERKFYEQYF. The CDR3 DNA sequence: TGTGCCAGCAGCTTGGTGGAGCGGAAATTCTACGAGCAGTACTTC.

This clone was recorded a few times. Germline and junction disagree at one end, which may indicate a read error. Written as DNA, the CDR3 is TGTGCCAGCAGCTGGGGGACAGTCTCCTACGAGCAGTACTTC. This encodes CASSWGTVSYEQYF. This chain uses TRBV5-3 with TRBJ2-7; TRBD1 aligns across 7 bases. TRBV5-3 is flagged as an ORF with uncertain function. The CDR3 runs to 14 residues.

CDR3 amino acids: CASSLKYRASTDTQYF. CDR3 sequence (DNA): TGTGCCAGCAGCCTAAAGTACAGGGCTAGCACAGATACGCAGTATTTT. The V gene is TRBV11-2, the J gene TRBJ2-3; possibly TRBD1 for D (6 bases). The CDR3 has 16 amino acids. Between the trimmed V and J ends, which lost 5 bases and 0 bases, there was a span of 15 bases. Germline assignment: CDR1 SGHAT and CDR2 FQNNGV.

This clone occurred a few times. The chain has TRBV19 and TRBJ1-1; 10 nucleotides match TRBD1. The CDR3 spans 15 residues. Per the germline V gene, CDR1 is LNHDA and CDR2 is SQIVND (reference sequence). V gave up 8 bases and J gave up 6 bases; unmatched junction bases: 12. The DNA for the CDR3 is TGTGCCAGTGAAGAGGGGGACAGGGGTAAGCCTGAAGCTTTCTTT. Its translation: CASEEGDRGKPEAFF.

The chain employs TRBV27 and TRBJ2-1; D gene ambiguous. V lost 6 bases and J lost 2, with 14 bases in between. This CDR3 region has 15 residues. The germline V gene encodes CDR1 MNHEY and CDR2 SMNVEV (reference sequence). CDR3 bases: TGTGCCAGCAGCCCGGCGCTCGCGGCCTACAATGAGCAGTTCTTC. Translating gives CASSPALAAYNEQFF.

Only a few counts were recorded for this clone. The chain has TRBV5-4 and TRBJ1-2; TRBD1 might be the D (5 bases). Germline V gene sequence: CDR1 SGHNT, CDR2 YYREEE (reference sequence). V lost 1 base and J 2 bases, leaving 9 bases between the germline ends. The CDR3 totals 14 residues. The CDR3 loop reads CASSLLAGNYGYTF. In DNA, the CDR3 is TGTGCCAGCAGCTTGCTGGCAGGGAACTATGGCTACACCTTC.

The rearrangement uses TRBV11-3 and TRBJ2-1; D gene unclear. The CDR3 consists of 14 residues. V lost 1 base and J lost 7, with 11 bases in between. Germline V gives CDR1 SGHNT, CDR2 YENEEA. The CDR3 nucleotides read TGTGCCAGCAGCTTAGCGGATCGTAGGAATGAGCAGTTCTTC. Translation gives CASSLADRRNEQFF.